The 6 T cell receptor beta chains in this list originate from one sample, sequenced in a study of cytomegalovirus exposure and HLA in healthy donors. The PCR ran on 60 Vbeta and 13 Jbeta primers. The protocol was immunoSEQ multiplex PCR, while the TCRdb copy is restricted to in-frame clones and leaves out a portion. The top ten clones hold around 4.2% of a sample with roughly 120,000 clones, roughly 70% of them seen once. Sequencing input: PBMCs. The receptors shown here come from a woman in her thirties or forties in good health and CMV-seronegative.

V gene TRBV12-5 combines with J gene TRBJ1-3, with unresolved D. The germline V gene has CDR1 LGHNT and CDR2 FRNRAP. V was trimmed by 3 bases and J by 0 bases, leaving 18 bases between them. This CDR3 contains 18 residues. The CDR3 region has the DNA TGTGCTAGTGGTTTTTTTAGCAGTCCCGACGCCTCTGGAAACACCATATATTTT. Translated, it gives CASGFFSSPDASGNTIYF. Filled out from reference TRBV12-5 and TRBJ1-3, the complete variable domain reads DARVTQTPRHKVTEMGQEVTMRCQPILGHNTVFWYRQTMMQGLELLAYFRNRAPLDDSGMPKDRFSAEMPDATLATLKIQPSEPRDSAVYFCASGFFSSPDASGNTIYFGEGSWLTVV.

The CDR3 loop reads CASSLREGSYEQYF. As DNA, the CDR3 is TGTGCCAGCTCACTGAGGGAAGGGTCCTACGAGCAGTACTTC. V gene TRBV18 combines with J gene TRBJ2-7, with D perhaps matching TRBD2 (5 bases). The germline CDR1 and CDR2 sequences are KGHSH and LQKENI. V was clipped by 4 bases and J by 1 base, with 11 bases between them. This CDR3 spans 14 amino acids.

V usage is TRBV5-8 and J usage is TRBJ1-1, with TRBD1 as a possible D gene (6 bases). The V end was cut by 1 base, the J end by 3 bases, with 10 bases between. Germline loops: CDR1 SGHTS, CDR2 YDEGEE. The CDR3 covers 14 residues. The CDR3 here is CASSLSAGDTEAFF. The DNA of the CDR3 is TGTGCCAGCAGCTTGAGTGCAGGGGACACTGAAGCTTTCTTT. The full variable domain, with the rest looked up from reference TRBV5-8 and TRBJ1-1, is EAGVTQSPTHLIKTRGQQATLRCSPISGHTSVYWYQQALGLGLQFLLWYDEGEERNRGNFPPRFSGRQFPNYSSELNVNALELEDSALYLCASSLSAGDTEAFFGQGTRLTVV.

The chain recombines TRBV6-5 with TRBJ2-2; D is possibly TRBD1 or TRBD2 (6 bases each). The ends were cut back, 4 bases at V and 4 bases at J, with 13 bases in the middle. The CDR3 extends over 15 amino acids. Germline V lookup: CDR1 MNHEY, CDR2 SVGAGI. This CDR3 reads CASSSSGASTGELFF. The CDR3 region has the DNA TGTGCCAGCAGTTCCTCGGGGGCGAGCACCGGGGAGCTGTTTTTT.

J is TRBJ1-2 and V is TRBV10-3; no clear D. Germline V gene sequence: CDR1 ENHRY, CDR2 SYGVKD. The CDR3 extends over 14 amino acids. Trimming left V 6 bases short and J 2 bases short, with 13 bases between. The DNA for the CDR3 is TGTGCCATCAGCGCCCCAGCGGTCAACTATGGCTACACCTTC. Its translation is CAISAPAVNYGYTF.

The J gene is TRBJ2-3, the V gene TRBV4-3, with D possibly TRBD1 on 6 matching bases. Germline CDR1 and CDR2: LGHNA and YSLEER. The germline V and J ends were trimmed by 1 base and 2 bases, with 13 bases remaining between them. This CDR3 has 16 residues. The CDR3 protein is CASSQAGGRVTDTQYF. CDR3 sequence (DNA): TGCGCCAGCAGCCAAGCTGGGGGCCGTGTCACAGATACGCAGTATTTT.